The 8 T cell receptor beta chains given below trace back to one sample, sequenced in a study of T cells in Graves' hyperthyroidism and ophthalmopathy. From RNA transcripts, TCR beta CDR3 regions were amplified. During a first-round RT-PCR of the TCR CDR3, the HTBI primer set was used. TCRdb passed the multiplex PCR reads through MiXCR, listing each CDR3 protein once. The sample lists 300,000 to 400,000 distinct CDR3 sequences, 15% to 20% seen once, with 35% to 50% in the top ten. The sample taken for sequencing was blood. These receptors all come from a man between 18 and 29 years old with Graves' ophthalmopathy.

This clonotype has a handful of counts. This chain joins TRBV10-3 and TRBJ1-2; D ambiguous. There are 13 residues in the CDR3. The V and J ends lost 9 bases and 4 bases respectively, with 15 bases between them. The germline CDR1 and CDR2 sequences are ENHRY and SYGVKD. The CDR3 spells CAIGQENSYGYTF. CDR3 DNA sequence: TGTGCCATAGGCCAGGAGAATAGCTATGGCTACACCTTC.

At least ten counts were recorded for this clonotype. The gene calls are TRBV2 and TRBJ2-7, with 8 bases that match TRBD2. This CDR3 region has 14 residues. Looked up from germline, CDR1 is SNHLY and CDR2 is FYNNEI. After removal of 7 bases from V and 3 bases from J, the junction contained 8 bases not matched to a gene. The CDR3, as DNA: TGTGCCAGCACCCCGGGGGGGATCGTCTACGAGCAGTACTTC. It translates to CASTPGGIVYEQYF.

V and J are TRBV24-1 and TRBJ2-5, with D possibly TRBD1 on 5 matching bases. V gave up 4 bases and J gave up 1 base, with 9 bases separating them. The CDR3 sequence is 14 residues long. The germline gives CDR1 KGHDR, CDR2 SFDVKD. CDR3 DNA: TGTGCCACCAGTGAGGCAGGGTTCCAAGAGACCCAGTACTTC. This encodes CATSEAGFQETQYF.

The V and J genes are TRBV6-1 and TRBJ1-1; D gene unclear. CDR1 is MNHNS and CDR2 is SASEGT in the germline V gene. The CDR3 extends over 13 amino acids. With 7 bases removed from V and 6 bases from J, the gap between germline ends came to 15 bases. The CDR3 DNA reads TGTGCCAGCAATGACCCTGGGGTTTCTGAAGCTTTCTTT. Translated, it gives CASNDPGVSEAFF.

Only a few counts were recorded for this clonotype. The chain is built from TRBV19 and TRBJ1-1; D remains unclear. This CDR3 comprises 15 residues. Germline V gives CDR1 LNHDA, CDR2 SQIVND (reference sequence). V was clipped by 1 base and J by 0 bases, with 9 bases between them. CDR3 nucleotides: TGTGCCAGTAGTATAGGCTCTGCCATGAACACTGAAGCTTTCTTT. As protein: CASSIGSAMNTEAFF. Looking up the rest from reference TRBV19 and TRBJ1-1 gives the full variable domain: DGGITQSPKYLFRKEGQNVTLSCEQNLNHDAMYWYRQDPGQGLRLIYYSQIVNDFQKGDIAEGYSVSREKKESFPLTVTSAQKNPTAFYLCASSIGSAMNTEAFFGQGTRLTVV.

The sample holds many counts of this clonotype. This rearrangement joins TRBV5-1 to TRBJ2-3; D might be TRBD2 (5 bases). The germline V and J ends were trimmed by 0 bases and 3 bases, with 14 bases remaining between them. The CDR3 runs 16 residues. The germline CDR1 and CDR2 sequences are SGHRS and YFSETQ. The CDR3 loop reads CASSLDPGTSTDTQYF. CDR3 in DNA: TGCGCCAGCAGCTTGGACCCGGGAACGTCAACAGATACGCAGTATTTT.

This clonotype has at least ten counts. This chain connects TRBV12-3 or TRBV12-4 to TRBJ2-3, with 11 bases aligning to TRBD2. This CDR3 has 15 amino acids. Germline trimming cut 6 bases from V and 5 bases from J; bases unmatched to any gene: 7. The chain's CDR3 is CASSKTSGVVDTQYF. Here the CDR3 DNA reads TGTGCCAGCAGCAAGACTAGCGGGGTTGTAGATACGCAGTATTTT.

CDR3 in amino acids: CASSSQGGVAGELFF. In nucleotides, the CDR3 is TGTGCCAGCAGCTCGCAGGGAGGAGTGGCCGGGGAGCTGTTTTTT. The gene calls are TRBV9 and TRBJ2-2; D perhaps matches TRBD2 (6 bases). The CDR3 contains 15 residues. CDR1 and CDR2 (germline): SGDLS, YYNGEE. V shed 4 bases and J shed 6 bases, with 16 bases lying between them. Looking up the rest from reference TRBV9 and TRBJ2-2 gives the full variable domain: DSGVTQTPKHLITATGQRVTLRCSPRSGDLSVYWYQQSLDQGLQFLIQYYNGEERAKGNILERFSAQQFPDLHSELNLSSLELGDSALYFCASSSQGGVAGELFFGEGSRLTVL.